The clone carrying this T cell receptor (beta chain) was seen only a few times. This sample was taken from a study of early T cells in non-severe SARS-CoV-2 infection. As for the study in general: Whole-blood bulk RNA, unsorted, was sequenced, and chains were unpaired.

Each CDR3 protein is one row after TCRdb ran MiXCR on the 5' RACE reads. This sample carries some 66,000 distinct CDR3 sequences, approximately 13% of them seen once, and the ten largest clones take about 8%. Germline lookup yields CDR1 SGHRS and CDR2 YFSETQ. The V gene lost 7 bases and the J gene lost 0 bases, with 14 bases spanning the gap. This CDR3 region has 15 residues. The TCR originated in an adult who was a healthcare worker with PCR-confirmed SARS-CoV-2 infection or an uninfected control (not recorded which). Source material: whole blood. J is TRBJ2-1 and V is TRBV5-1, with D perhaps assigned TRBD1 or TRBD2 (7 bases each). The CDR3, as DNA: TGCGCCAGCGGTGAGCGGGACAGCTCCTACAATGAGCAGTTCTTC. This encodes CASGERDSSYNEQFF.